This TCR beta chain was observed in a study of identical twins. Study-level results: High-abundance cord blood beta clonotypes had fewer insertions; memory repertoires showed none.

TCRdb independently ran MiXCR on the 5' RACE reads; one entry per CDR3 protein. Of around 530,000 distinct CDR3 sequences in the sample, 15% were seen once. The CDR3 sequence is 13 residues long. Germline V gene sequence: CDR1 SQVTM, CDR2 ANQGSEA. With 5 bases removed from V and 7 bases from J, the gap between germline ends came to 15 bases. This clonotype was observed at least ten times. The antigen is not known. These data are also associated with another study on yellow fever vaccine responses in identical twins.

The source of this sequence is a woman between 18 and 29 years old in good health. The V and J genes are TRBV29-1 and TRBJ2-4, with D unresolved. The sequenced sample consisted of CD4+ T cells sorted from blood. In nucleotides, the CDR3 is TGCAGCGTTTCGGGTAGCCCAGAGAACATTCAGTACTTC. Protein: CSVSGSPENIQYF.